The TCR beta chain described here comes from a study of shared clonotypes between healthy human individuals. Whole-study results and caveats: The study sampled only blood, and tissue repertoires likely differ. In contrast to clonotypes shared by all four donors, non-shared clonotypes had lower generation probabilities.

To note about this clone: Its specificity is not known.

Method: immunoSEQ multiplex PCR; TCRdb's copy keeps in-frame clones and lacks some. The table shows nearly 1 million clones, with 60% to 85% occurring only once. Input material: memory CD4+ T cells sorted from blood. The subset denotes: CD45RA-negative fraction. The source is a man younger than 35 in good health.

Here the CDR3 DNA reads TGTGCCAGCAGCTTCGACAGGGGGAGGAAGGGCTACACCTTC. This gives the protein CASSFDRGRKGYTF. The gene calls are TRBV5-6 and TRBJ1-2; TRBD1 aligns across 9 bases. The V segment lost 2 bases and the J segment 8 bases; nucleotides outside the gene matches: 7. This CDR3 contains 14 residues. Germline CDR1 is SGHDT and CDR2 is YYEEEE.